This TCR beta chain derives from a study of CD8 T cells in ankylosing spondylitis. Study-level points and caveats: Disease-linked clones had a CD8+ phenotype and relatively low frequency in peripheral blood. It appeared that ankylosing spondylitis blood was characterized by a TCR beta motif of eight highly homologous variants. According to the report, clones linked to the disease were significantly enriched in matched synovial fluid samples taken from ankylosing spondylitis patients. Some of the motif variants had earlier been found in reactive arthritis patients' fluid and blood.

Remarks on this clonotype: No antigen is known for it.

Trimming took off 0 bases at V and 7 bases at J, with 12 bases between the two ends. The CDR3 sequence is 14 residues long. CDR1 MNHEY and CDR2 SVGAGI come from the germline V gene. Each TCR beta library was made by quantitative 5'-RACE that incorporated molecular barcodes. Using its own MiXCR run on the 5' RACE reads, TCRdb lists one record per CDR3 protein. The sample has more than 600,000 distinct CDR3 sequences; under 20% are singletons. The rearrangement uses TRBV6-5 and TRBJ1-1, with D unresolved. The sequenced sample consisted of blood, either unsorted or a sorted T cell fraction (not recorded which). The receptor was derived from a male donor with ankylosing spondylitis. The CDR3 DNA sequence: TGTGCCAGCAGTTACTCGGTGGGAGTGAGTGAAGCTTTCTTT. Protein: CASSYSVGVSEAFF.